This T cell receptor beta chain is from a study of shared clonotypes between healthy human individuals. Genomic DNA of every subset was divided equally among multiple immunoSEQ plates. Assay used: immunoSEQ multiplex PCR; TCRdb lists only in-frame clones, some missing. Found here are over a million clones, 98% of them singletons; the top ten hold roughly 0.45%. About this clone: The antigen is undetermined. Other nucleotide sequences in the sample specify the same CDR3.

Trimming removed 5 bases from V and 4 bases from J, with 15 bases in between. The CDR3 length is 14 residues. Germline loops: CDR1 SGHTA, CDR2 FQGTGA. Study conclusions and caveats: Represented diversity, genetic and exposure-history alike, was limited by few donors. In a handful of donors, roughly 5.2% of naive CD4 clonotypes appeared in common. A generally larger estimated richness was seen in naive subsets than in memory subsets.

The clonotype was recovered from a man aged 25 to 40 in good health. The sequenced sample consisted of naive CD4+ T cells sorted from blood. Subset denoted: CD45RA+ positively selected. V and J are TRBV7-3 and TRBJ2-7; D is unresolved. CDR3 sequence reads: CASSLRTGSYEQYF. As DNA, the CDR3 is TGTGCCAGCAGCCTGAGGACCGGATCATACGAGCAGTACTTC.